A single sample is the source of the 15 T cell receptor beta chains below, sequenced in a study of OX40 agonist ivuxolimab in advanced cancers. The receptor library was made with the immunoSEQ multiplex PCR assay. Held by TCRdb, this immuneACCESS table contains in-frame sequences only and omits some clones. Under half of the omission traces to an unresolved V gene where checked; the cause of the rest is unknown. The sample yields approximately 120,000 clones; roughly 90% were counted once. 0.65% to 0.9% of the sample goes to the ten largest clones. Sequenced here: CD4+ or CD8+ T cells sorted from blood, sampled in a trial of the OX40 agonist ivuxolimab. The receptors were gathered from an adult with an advanced solid tumor such as melanoma, head and neck, liver or kidney cancer.

This chain uses TRBV7-9 with TRBJ2-1; D perhaps matches TRBD2 (5 bases). Germline V gene sequence: CDR1 SEHNR, CDR2 FQNEAQ (reference sequence). V lost 5 bases to trimming and J lost 9 bases, with 8 bases between them. There are 11 residues in the CDR3. In nucleotides, the CDR3 is TGTGCCAGCAGCGTCGAGGGTGAGCAGTTCTTC. Protein sequence: CASSVEGEQFF.

The chain couples TRBV18 to TRBJ1-1; the D gene is possibly TRBD1 (6 bases). V lost 6 bases and J 6 bases, leaving 17 bases between the germline ends. The V gene's germline CDR1 is KGHSH and CDR2 LQKENI. The CDR3 runs 14 residues. The DNA of the CDR3 is TGTGCCAGCTCCCAGGGGATTGAGTTCGCTGAAGCTTTCTTT. Amino acids: CASSQGIEFAEAFF.

A single count supports this clone. The DNA of the CDR3 is TGTGCCAGCAGTGATCGCGATAACTCGGTGCTAAATGAAAAACTGTTTTTT. The encoded protein is CASSDRDNSVLNEKLFF. The chain employs TRBV25-1 and TRBJ1-4; D is undetermined. This CDR3 region has 17 residues. Trimming took 3 bases from V and 5 from J, leaving 19 bases between them. CDR1 is MGHDK and CDR2 is SYGVNS in the germline V gene.

The chain links TRBV28 to TRBJ2-7; possible D gene TRBD2, 6 bases. The CDR3 consists of 14 residues. V lost 3 bases and J 4 bases, leaving 13 bases between the germline ends. Germline V gives CDR1 MDHEN, CDR2 SYDVKM. The CDR3: CASSLGGIGYEQYF. CDR3 in DNA: TGTGCCAGCAGTTTGGGCGGGATCGGGTACGAGCAGTACTTC.

This chain uses TRBV11-2 with TRBJ1-5; D gene uncertain. The length of the CDR3 is 14 residues. Trimming took 0 bases from V and 7 from J, leaving 10 bases between them. Germline CDR1 and CDR2: SGHAT and FQNNGV. The CDR3 nucleotides are TGTGCCAGCAGCTTAGAGTTGGGAGGACAGCCCCAGCATTTT. Translating it yields CASSLELGGQPQHF.

The table lists this clone with a count of one. The chain couples TRBV28 to TRBJ2-4; 9 bases fit TRBD1. The CDR3 is 15 residues long. The V gene end was trimmed by 5 bases and the J gene end by 4 bases; junction bases not matched to a gene: 6. CDR1 and CDR2 (germline): MDHEN, SYDVKM. This chain's CDR3 is CASSRQTGGKNIQYF. The CDR3, as DNA: TGTGCCAGCAGTCGGCAGACAGGGGGAAAAAACATTCAGTACTTC.

The chain has TRBV6-5 and TRBJ2-3, with 8 nucleotides matching TRBD2. With 2 bases clipped from V and 4 bases from J, the junction kept 8 bases outside the gene matches. The germline V gene has CDR1 MNHEY and CDR2 SVGAGI. This CDR3 comprises 16 residues. The CDR3 loop reads CASSYLGLALPDTQYF. The CDR3 DNA is TGTGCCAGCAGTTACCTCGGACTAGCTCTTCCAGATACGCAGTATTTT.

The CDR3 sequence: CASSDGGLGGQPQHF. CDR3 in DNA: TGCGCCAGCAGTGATGGGGGCCTGGGGGGTCAGCCCCAGCATTTT. V is TRBV10-2 and J is TRBJ1-5; D may be TRBD1 (6 bases). The CDR3 contains 15 residues. V was clipped by 3 bases and J by 6 bases, with 15 bases between them. Germline-derived CDR1 and CDR2 are WSHSY and SAAADI.

The CDR3 loop reads CASRRGTEAYEQYF. The CDR3 DNA follows: TGTGCCAGCAGAAGGGGGACGGAAGCCTACGAGCAGTACTTC. The chain recombines TRBV6-6 with TRBJ2-5, with a possible D match to TRBD1 (6 bases). The J call is doubtful: the DNA matches TRBJ2-7 better. This CDR3 has 14 amino acids. CDR1 and CDR2 from the germline V gene are MNHNY and SVGAGI (reference sequence).

The V gene is TRBV5-1, the J gene TRBJ2-2, with D uncertain. The V gene lost 0 bases and the J gene lost 0 bases, with 9 bases spanning the gap. Germline V gives CDR1 SGHRS, CDR2 YFSETQ. CDR3 size: 16 residues. In DNA, the CDR3 is TGCGCCAGCAGCTTGGTTGGGAACTCGAACACCGGGGAGCTGTTTTTT. Protein: CASSLVGNSNTGELFF. Supplemented by reference TRBV5-1 and TRBJ2-2, the full variable domain reads KAGVTQTPRYLIKTRGQQVTLSCSPISGHRSVSWYQQTPGQGLQFLFEYFSETQRNKGNFPGRFSGRQFSNSRSEMNVSTLELGDSALYLCASSLVGNSNTGELFFGEGSRLTVL.

The chain joins TRBV7-2 to TRBJ2-6; unclear D gene. The CDR3 consists of 13 residues. V shed 8 bases and J shed 1 base, with 6 bases lying between them. Germline V gene data show CDR1 as SGHTA and CDR2 as FQGNSA. CDR3 in DNA: TGTGCCAGCGCCCGGTCTGGGGCCAACGTCCTGACTTTC. The encoded protein is CASARSGANVLTF.

The rearrangement uses TRBV5-1 and TRBJ2-7; 8 positions agree with TRBD1. With 4 bases clipped from V and 5 bases from J, the junction kept 11 bases outside the gene matches. Per the germline V gene, CDR1 is SGHRS and CDR2 is YFSETQ. The length of the CDR3 is 15 residues. CDR3: CASSPPDRGSNEQYF. The CDR3 DNA sequence: TGCGCCAGCAGCCCCCCCGACAGGGGCAGTAACGAGCAGTACTTC.

The chain joins TRBV6-1 to TRBJ1-1; no definite D call. Germline-derived CDR1 and CDR2 are MNHNS and SASEGT. Trimming pared 5 bases from V and 7 bases from J, leaving 14 bases between. CDR3 length equals 13 residues. The CDR3: CASSLPQTREAFF. In nucleotides, the CDR3 is TGTGCCAGCAGTCTCCCCCAGACACGTGAAGCTTTCTTT.

This chain links TRBV9 with TRBJ1-5; 12 bases line up with TRBD1. This CDR3 contains 17 residues. V was clipped by 8 bases and J by 6 bases; unmatched bases: 15. The germline V gene has CDR1 SGDLS and CDR2 YYNGEE. CDR3 coding DNA: TGTGCCAGTTCTGGGGGCCCCGGGACAGGGGGCATTCAGCCCCAGCATTTT. It translates to CASSGGPGTGGIQPQHF.

The chain carries TRBV10-3 and TRBJ2-1; the D call may be TRBD1 or TRBD2 (7 bases each). Germline V gives CDR1 ENHRY, CDR2 SYGVKD. This CDR3 has 15 residues. V was pared by 6 bases and J by 3 bases, with 15 bases between. CDR3 DNA: TGTGCCATCAGCAGGGGGGAGGGGGTCTACAATGAGCAGTTCTTC. Protein product: CAISRGEGVYNEQFF.